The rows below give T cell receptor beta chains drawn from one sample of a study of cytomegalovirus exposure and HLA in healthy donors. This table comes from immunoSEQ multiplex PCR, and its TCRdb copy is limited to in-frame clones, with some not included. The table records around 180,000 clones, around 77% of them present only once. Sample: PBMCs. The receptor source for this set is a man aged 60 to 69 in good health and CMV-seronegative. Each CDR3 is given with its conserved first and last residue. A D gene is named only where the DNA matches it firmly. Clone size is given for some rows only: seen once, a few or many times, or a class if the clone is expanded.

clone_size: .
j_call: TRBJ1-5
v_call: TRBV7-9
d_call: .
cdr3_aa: CASSKAGENQPQHF
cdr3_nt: TGTGCCAGCAGTAAGGCAGGGGAAAATCAGCCCCAGCATTTT

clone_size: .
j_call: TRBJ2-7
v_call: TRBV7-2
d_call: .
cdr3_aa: CASSLGPGRYEQYF
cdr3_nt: TGTGCCAGCAGCTTAGGGCCAGGCCGGTACGAGCAGTACTTC

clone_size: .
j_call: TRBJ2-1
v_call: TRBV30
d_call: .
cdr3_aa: CAWSVEYNEQFF
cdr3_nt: TGTGCCTGGAGTGTTGAGTACAATGAGCAGTTCTTC

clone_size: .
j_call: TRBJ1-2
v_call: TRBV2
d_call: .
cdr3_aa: CASSDSRSGRGDNGYTF
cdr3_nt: TGTGCCAGCAGTGATTCGAGGTCGGGCAGGGGAGATAATGGCTACACCTTC

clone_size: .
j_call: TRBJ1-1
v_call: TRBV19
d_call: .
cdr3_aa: CASSIDRGNTEAFF
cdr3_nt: TGTGCCAGTAGTATAGACAGGGGGAACACTGAAGCTTTCTTT

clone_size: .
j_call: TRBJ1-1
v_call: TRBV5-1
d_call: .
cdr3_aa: CASSRGVPLTEAFF
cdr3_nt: TGCGCCAGCAGCAGGGGCGTTCCGCTCACTGAAGCTTTCTTT

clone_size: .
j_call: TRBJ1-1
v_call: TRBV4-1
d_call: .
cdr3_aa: CASSLTGGDTEAFF
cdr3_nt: TGCGCCAGCAGTCTGACGGGGGGGGACACTGAAGCTTTCTTT

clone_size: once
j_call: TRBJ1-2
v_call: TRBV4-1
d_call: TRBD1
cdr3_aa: CASSQVMDRGTGGYTF
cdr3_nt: TGCGCCAGCAGCCAAGTAATGGACAGGGGGACGGGCGGCTACACCTTC

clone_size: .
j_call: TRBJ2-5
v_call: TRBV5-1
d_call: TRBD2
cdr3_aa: CASSLVSGRQETQYF
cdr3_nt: TGCGCCAGCAGCTTGGTTAGCGGGAGGCAAGAGACCCAGTACTTC

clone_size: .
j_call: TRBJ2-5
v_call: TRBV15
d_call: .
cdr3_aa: CATSRRDSQETQYF
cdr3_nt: TGTGCCACCAGCCGTCGGGACTCCCAAGAGACCCAGTACTTC

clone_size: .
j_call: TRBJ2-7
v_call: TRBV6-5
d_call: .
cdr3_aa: CASSYVGGGSEQYF
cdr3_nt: TGTGCCAGCAGTTACGTGGGAGGGGGGAGCGAGCAGTACTTC

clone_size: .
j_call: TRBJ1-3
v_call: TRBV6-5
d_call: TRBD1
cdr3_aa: CASSQGTASGNTIYF
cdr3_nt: TGTGCCAGCAGCCAGGGGACAGCCTCTGGAAACACCATATATTTT

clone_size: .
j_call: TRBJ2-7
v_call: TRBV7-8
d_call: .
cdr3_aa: CASSPPGYPYEQYF
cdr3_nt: TGTGCCAGCAGCCCCCCCGGGTACCCCTACGAGCAGTACTTC

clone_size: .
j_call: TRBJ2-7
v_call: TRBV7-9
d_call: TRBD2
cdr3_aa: CASSRTSGSPYEQYF
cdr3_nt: TGTGCCAGCAGCCGAACTAGCGGGAGTCCTTACGAGCAGTACTTC

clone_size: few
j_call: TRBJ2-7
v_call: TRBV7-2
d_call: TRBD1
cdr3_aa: CASSLRQGARYEQYF
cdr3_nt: TGTGCCAGCAGCCTACGACAGGGGGCGCGGTACGAGCAGTACTTC

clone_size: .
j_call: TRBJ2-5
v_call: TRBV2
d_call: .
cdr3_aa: CASIAVFQETQYF
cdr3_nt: TGTGCCAGCATAGCAGTCTTCCAAGAGACCCAGTACTTC

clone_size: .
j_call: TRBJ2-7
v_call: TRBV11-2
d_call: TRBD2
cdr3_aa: CASSLFLAGVEQYF
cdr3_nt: TGTGCCAGCAGCTTATTCCTAGCGGGGGTCGAGCAGTACTTC

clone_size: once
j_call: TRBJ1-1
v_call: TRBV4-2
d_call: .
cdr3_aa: CASSQSGSPEAFF
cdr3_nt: TGTGCCAGCAGCCAGTCGGGGTCTCCTGAAGCTTTCTTT

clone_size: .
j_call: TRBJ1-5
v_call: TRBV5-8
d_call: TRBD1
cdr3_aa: CASSLTGVGNQPQHF
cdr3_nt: TGTGCCAGCAGCTTGACAGGGGTTGGCAATCAGCCCCAGCATTTT

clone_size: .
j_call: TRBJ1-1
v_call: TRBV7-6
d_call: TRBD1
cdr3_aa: CASSPWTGENTEAFF
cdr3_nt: TGTGCCAGCAGCCCTTGGACAGGCGAGAACACTGAAGCTTTCTTT

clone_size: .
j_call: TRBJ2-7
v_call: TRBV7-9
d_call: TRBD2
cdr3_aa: CASSLGETSGSWEQYF
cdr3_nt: TGTGCCAGCAGCTTAGGGGAGACTAGCGGCTCGTGGGAGCAGTACTTC

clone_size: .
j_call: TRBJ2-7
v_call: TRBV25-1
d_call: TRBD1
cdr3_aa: CASNSGGSYEQYF
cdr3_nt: TGTGCCAGCAACTCAGGGGGCTCCTACGAGCAGTACTTC

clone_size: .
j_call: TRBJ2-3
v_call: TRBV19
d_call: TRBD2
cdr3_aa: CASTSLGTSAQYF
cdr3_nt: TGTGCCAGTACCTCCCTTGGGACTAGCGCGCAGTATTTT

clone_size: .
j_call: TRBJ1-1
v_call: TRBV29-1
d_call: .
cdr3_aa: CSVELGGDTEAFF
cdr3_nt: TGCAGCGTTGAACTGGGAGGGGACACTGAAGCTTTCTTT

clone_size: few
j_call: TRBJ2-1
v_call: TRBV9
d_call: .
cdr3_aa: CASSVEVGGSPYNGQFF
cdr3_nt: TGTGCCAGCAGCGTAGAAGTTGGGGGGTCTCCCTACAATGGGCAGTTCTTC

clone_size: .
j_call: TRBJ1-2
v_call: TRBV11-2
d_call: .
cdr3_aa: CASRSSVAGYTF
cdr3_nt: TGTGCCAGCAGATCGTCGGTCGCGGGCTACACCTTC

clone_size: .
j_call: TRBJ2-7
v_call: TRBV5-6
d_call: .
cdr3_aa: CASSLTMREQYF
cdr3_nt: TGTGCCAGCAGCCTAACCATGAGGGAGCAGTACTTC

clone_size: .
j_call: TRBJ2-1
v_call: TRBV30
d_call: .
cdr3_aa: CAWEAASRGNEQFF
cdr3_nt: TGTGCCTGGGAGGCGGCTAGCCGTGGCAATGAGCAGTTCTTC

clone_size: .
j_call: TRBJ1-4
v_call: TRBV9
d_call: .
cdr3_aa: CASSVGLGAFEKLFF
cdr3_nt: TGTGCCAGCAGCGTAGGGCTGGGGGCGTTTGAAAAACTGTTTTTT

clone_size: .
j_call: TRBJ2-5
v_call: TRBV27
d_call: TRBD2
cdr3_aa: CASSYSGGGETQYF
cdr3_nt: TGTGCCAGCAGCTATTCGGGGGGTGGGGAGACCCAGTACTTC

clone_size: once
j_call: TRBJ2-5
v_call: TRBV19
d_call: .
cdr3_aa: CASSIGAGQETQYF
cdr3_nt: TGTGCCAGTAGTATAGGCGCAGGGCAAGAGACCCAGTACTTC

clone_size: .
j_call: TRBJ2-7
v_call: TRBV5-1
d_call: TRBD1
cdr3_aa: CASSWTGTSYEQYF
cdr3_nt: TGCGCCAGCAGCTGGACAGGTACTTCCTACGAGCAGTACTTC

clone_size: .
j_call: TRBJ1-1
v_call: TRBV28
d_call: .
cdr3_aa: CASSFRTRVGMTEAFF
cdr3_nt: TGTGCCAGCAGTTTCCGGACCAGGGTTGGGATGACTGAAGCTTTCTTT

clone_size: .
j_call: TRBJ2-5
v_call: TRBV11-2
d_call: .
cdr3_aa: CASSQTRTVQETQYF
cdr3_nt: TGTGCCAGCAGCCAAACACGGACTGTCCAAGAGACCCAGTACTTC

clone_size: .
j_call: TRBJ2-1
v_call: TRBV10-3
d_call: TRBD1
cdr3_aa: CAISESSGTGGWGEQFF
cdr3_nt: TGTGCCATCAGTGAGTCGTCCGGGACAGGGGGCTGGGGTGAGCAGTTCTTC

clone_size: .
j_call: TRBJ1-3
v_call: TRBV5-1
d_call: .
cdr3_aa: CASSAQGGENTIYF
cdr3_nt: TGCGCCAGCAGCGCACAGGGTGGGGAAAACACCATATATTTT

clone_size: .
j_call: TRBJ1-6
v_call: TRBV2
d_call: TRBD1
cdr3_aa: CASTLGQGNNSPLHF
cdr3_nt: TGTGCCAGCACCCTAGGACAGGGGAACAATTCACCCCTCCACTTT

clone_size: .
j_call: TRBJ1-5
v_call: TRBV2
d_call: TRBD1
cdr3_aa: CASSADRGSQPQHF
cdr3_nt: TGTGCCAGCAGTGCCGACAGGGGATCTCAGCCCCAGCATTTT

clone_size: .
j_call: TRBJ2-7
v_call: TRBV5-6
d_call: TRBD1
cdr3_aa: CASSGGTGDEQYF
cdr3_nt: TGTGCCAGCAGCGGAGGGACAGGGGACGAGCAGTACTTC

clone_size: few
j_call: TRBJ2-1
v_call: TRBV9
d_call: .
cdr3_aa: CASSVTPGGSGTTVSYNEQFF
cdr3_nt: TGTGCCAGCAGCGTCACCCCGGGGGGCAGCGGAACCACCGTCTCCTACAATGAGCAGTTCTTC

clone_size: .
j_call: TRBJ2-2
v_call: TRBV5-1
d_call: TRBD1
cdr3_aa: CASSRTGTGNSGELFF
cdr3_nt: TGCGCCAGCAGCCGCACCGGGACAGGGAATAGTGGGGAGCTGTTTTTT

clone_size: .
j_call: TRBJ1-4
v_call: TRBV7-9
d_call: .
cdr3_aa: CASTESGDEKLFF
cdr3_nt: TGTGCCAGCACCGAGTCGGGGGATGAAAAACTGTTTTTT

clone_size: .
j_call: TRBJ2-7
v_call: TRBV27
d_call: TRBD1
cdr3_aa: CASPRGAWDREYEQYF
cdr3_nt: TGTGCCAGCCCTAGGGGGGCATGGGACAGGGAATACGAGCAGTACTTC